Sequencing of this T cell receptor (beta chain) was carried out in a study of human T cells and chemical hapten exposure (dated by TCRdb to the early 2020s). Turning to the overall study: For sensitization, 2% DPC in acetone was applied to an approximately 2 cm by approximately 2 cm area of upper inner arm skin. Patients additionally received weekly therapeutic DPC doses to the scalp throughout the roughly 25-week study period. Patch testing was performed on the upper back with Finn chambers containing 0.01% DPC, and the patch tests were scored after 6 days according to International Contact Dermatitis Research Group standards. The patient cohort, mostly female, included alopecia areata with under or over 50% scalp involvement, alopecia totalis and alopecia universalis. Libraries were pooled for sequencing, and per-sample TCR yields varied mainly because of small differences in library volumes within the pool. The study tracked peripheral blood TCR repertoire changes in vivo during primary and secondary sensitization to the hapten diphenylcyclopropenone (DPC) in alopecia patients. Blood samples were taken from patients before sensitization (week 0) and at 2, 6 and about 24 weeks after DPC sensitization. Under 30 alopecia patients gave blood for TCR sequencing at one to four time points (pre-sensitization, 2, 6 and 24 weeks). Overall study results and their limits: The number of TCRs above 1 in 1000 frequency did not change with DPC sensitization; there was no evidence of global repertoire structure alterations. Compared with pre-sensitization or healthy control sets, expanded TCRs formed significantly more large CDR3 similarity clusters, which is consistent with antigen-driven responses. Because every patient had alopecia, a presumed autoimmune disease, the patients' immune response might differ from that of healthy individuals. After repeated subsampling, changes were observed in the strength of the expansion versus patch-test correlation and in the threshold at which the correlation became significant. Patch test score was positively correlated with the number of PT1 expanded TCRs, with significance at thresholds 8, 16 and 32 but not at 4.

Libraries were built with RACE. For sequencing, a NextSeq 500 was employed. During library preparation, unique molecular identifiers were attached to individual cDNA molecules so that TCRs could be counted in a quantitative, reproducible way. From each blood RNA sample, both TCR alpha and TCR beta chains were sequenced. In the source study's methods: The median number of TCRs per sample was roughly 98,000, ranging from about 20,000 to 690,600. V, J and CDR3 annotation of the TCR reads was performed with the Decombinator software suite. Every sample was subsampled to the same number of TCRs (28,000) for the PS versus PT1 abundance plots. TCRs were defined as expanded if absent before sensitization and observed at least eight times at the 2-week time point. TCRdb took the public reads, trimmed them with fastp at Q25, ran MiXCR for clone calling and kept in-frame beta chains. Rows are combined by CDR3 protein, so each entry shows the most common genes and DNA. What appears here as the V and J calls and clone size reflects TCRdb's work, not the paper's. Present in this sample are tens of thousands of distinct CDR3 sequences, 10% of which were seen just once. Clones ranked in the top ten supply around 6.8% of the sample.

There are 17 amino acids in the CDR3, from cysteine to phenylalanine inclusive. Only the CDR3 portion is preserved as DNA: 51 bases, with reading frame beginning at the first base. The germline V gene provides CDR1 SGDLS and CDR2 YYNGEE. V is reduced by 0 bases and J by 4 bases, leaving a spacing of 19 bases between them. This clonotype occurred many times. No antigen is known for it. No base quality values were provided; no much bigger clone lies one nucleotide off. The label giving this sample's time point can be read as: patch test 2, 6 weeks after DPC sensitization. The sample's treatment or condition, from its label and the paper: therapeutic diphenylcyclopropenone sensitization with weekly scalp DPC. At each patch-test visit, blood was drawn before the patch test was applied. Eligible patients were aged 18 to 70, diagnosed with alopecia, deemed suitable for DPC therapy, and excluded if pregnant. Total RNA was isolated from unfractionated whole blood collected in Tempus Blood RNA tubes.

Specimen: whole blood, collected in connection with sensitization to the hapten diphenylcyclopropenone (DPC). This chain joins TRBV9 to TRBJ1-1, with the D segment identity uncertain. The receptor comes from a woman aged 45-60 years with alopecia areata. Some clones in this sample may be carry-over from other donors' samples. The DNA is as follows: TGTGCCAGCAGCGTAGCTCTTGTTGGGGTGGGAAGCACTGAAGCTTTCTTT. It specifies CASSVALVGVGSTEAFF.